This is a list of T cell receptor beta chains from one sample in a study of OX40 agonist ivuxolimab in advanced cancers. Sequencing was performed with immunoSEQ multiplex PCR; in TCRdb, only in-frame clones are kept and a portion is missing. The sample contains roughly 56,000 clones, more than 70% of which appear only once. The input for sequencing was CD4+ or CD8+ T cells sorted from blood, taken in a trial of the OX40 agonist ivuxolimab. Receptors originate from an adult with an advanced solid tumor such as melanoma, head and neck, liver or kidney cancer. CDR3s include the opening cysteine and the closing phenylalanine or tryptophan. The order of the fields is V gene, D gene, clone size, J gene, CDR3 DNA, CDR3 protein. The D gene is left open where the match is weak. The size field is filled for only some rows; it gives once, few, many or a size class.

v_gene: TRBV28
d_gene: .
abundance: .
j_gene: TRBJ2-7
CDR3nt: TGTGCCAGCTCGACTACCCCCCGCGAGCAGTACTTC
CDR3aa: CASSTTPREQYF

v_gene: TRBV10-3
d_gene: .
abundance: .
j_gene: TRBJ1-2
CDR3nt: TGTGCCATCAGTGAGTCTAGCGAGGGCTTATATGGCTACACCTTC
CDR3aa: CAISESSEGLYGYTF

v_gene: TRBV6-5
d_gene: TRBD1
abundance: .
j_gene: TRBJ2-6
CDR3nt: TGTGCCAGCAGTGGACAGGGAGCTGGGGCCAACGTCCTGACTTTC
CDR3aa: CASSGQGAGANVLTF

v_gene: TRBV6-1
d_gene: .
abundance: .
j_gene: TRBJ1-1
CDR3nt: TGTGCCAGCAAGTTTAGGACAGAGGGTGAAGCTTTCTTT
CDR3aa: CASKFRTEGEAFF

v_gene: TRBV28
d_gene: .
abundance: .
j_gene: TRBJ2-7
CDR3nt: TGTGCCAGCAGTCTTTCCAGGGAGCAGTACTTC
CDR3aa: CASSLSREQYF

v_gene: TRBV28
d_gene: .
abundance: once
j_gene: TRBJ1-1
CDR3nt: TGTGCCAGCAGCTACAGGAACACTGAAGCTTTCTTT
CDR3aa: CASSYRNTEAFF

v_gene: TRBV11-3
d_gene: .
abundance: .
j_gene: TRBJ1-2
CDR3nt: TGTGCCAGCAGCCCACCGGGTCTTAATGGCTACACCTTC
CDR3aa: CASSPPGLNGYTF

v_gene: TRBV5-1
d_gene: .
abundance: .
j_gene: TRBJ1-5
CDR3nt: TGCGCCAGCAGCCCACTCCACGGGGAGGGTCAGCCCCAGCATTTT
CDR3aa: CASSPLHGEGQPQHF

v_gene: TRBV28
d_gene: .
abundance: .
j_gene: TRBJ2-1
CDR3nt: TGTGCCAGCAGTCTTACCGGGCCCGGCATATACAATGAGCAGTTCTTC
CDR3aa: CASSLTGPGIYNEQFF

v_gene: TRBV5-1
d_gene: TRBD2
abundance: .
j_gene: TRBJ2-3
CDR3nt: TGCGCCAGCAGCCCGCATCAGGCGGGGGAGATCACAGATACGCAGTATTTT
CDR3aa: CASSPHQAGEITDTQYF

v_gene: TRBV2
d_gene: .
abundance: .
j_gene: TRBJ2-3
CDR3nt: TGTGCCAGCAGTCCAGGGGCTAGCACAGATACGCAGTATTTT
CDR3aa: CASSPGASTDTQYF

v_gene: TRBV7-2
d_gene: .
abundance: .
j_gene: TRBJ2-7
CDR3nt: TGTGCCAGCAGCTTTTTCCAGGGTATATACGAGCAGTACTTC
CDR3aa: CASSFFQGIYEQYF

v_gene: TRBV30
d_gene: .
abundance: .
j_gene: TRBJ1-2
CDR3nt: TGTGCCTGGAAACCGGGGCCCCTCTTGTATGGCTACACCTTC
CDR3aa: CAWKPGPLLYGYTF

v_gene: TRBV9
d_gene: .
abundance: .
j_gene: TRBJ1-3
CDR3nt: TGTGCCAGCAGCGTAGGCCTTACTGGAAACACCATATATTTT
CDR3aa: CASSVGLTGNTIYF

v_gene: TRBV4-3
d_gene: TRBD2
abundance: .
j_gene: TRBJ2-3
CDR3nt: TGCGCCAGCAGCCAAGGGGGCCTAGCGGGGGGACACACAGATACGCAGTATTTT
CDR3aa: CASSQGGLAGGHTDTQYF

v_gene: TRBV28
d_gene: .
abundance: .
j_gene: TRBJ2-5
CDR3nt: TGTGCCAGCAGTCCGGGGACATTCCAAGAGACCCAGTACTTC
CDR3aa: CASSPGTFQETQYF

v_gene: TRBV28
d_gene: TRBD2
abundance: .
j_gene: TRBJ2-7
CDR3nt: TGTGCCAGCAGGAATAGCGGGGGGCTTCCCGGGTACGAGCAGTACTTC
CDR3aa: CASRNSGGLPGYEQYF

v_gene: TRBV2
d_gene: TRBD1
abundance: .
j_gene: TRBJ2-2
CDR3nt: TGTGCCAGCAGTGCACAGGGGGCCGGGGAGCTGTTTTTT
CDR3aa: CASSAQGAGELFF

v_gene: TRBV11-2
d_gene: .
abundance: .
j_gene: TRBJ2-6
CDR3nt: TGTGCCAGCGCACAATCTGGGGCCAACGTCCTGACTTTC
CDR3aa: CASAQSGANVLTF

v_gene: TRBV5-1
d_gene: .
abundance: .
j_gene: TRBJ1-3
CDR3nt: TGCGCCAGCAGCTTGGGGCAGGTCTCTGGAAACACCATATATTTT
CDR3aa: CASSLGQVSGNTIYF

v_gene: TRBV28
d_gene: .
abundance: .
j_gene: TRBJ1-2
CDR3nt: TGTGCCAGCAGGGGGATGGACAGTCCTACCTCCTTC
CDR3aa: CASRGMDSPTSF

v_gene: TRBV28
d_gene: .
abundance: .
j_gene: TRBJ2-1
CDR3nt: TGTGCCAGCAGCCTGACAGGACTCGAGCAGTTCTTC
CDR3aa: CASSLTGLEQFF